This T cell receptor beta chain was documented in a study of T cell repertoires in cytomegalovirus infection. Study-wide context: Based on public TCR beta signatures, there were indications of CMV infection and of a matching HLA type.

This CDR3 region has 11 residues. Trimming pared 3 bases from V and 8 bases from J, leaving 7 bases between. CDR1 SNHLY and CDR2 FYNNEI come from the germline V gene. Broader study findings: In two of eight donors, the top clonotype was HLA-C-restricted CMV-specific. Identification of carriers of CMV plus the relevant HLA was achieved through cumulative public TCR beta family frequency.

The sample holds one count of this clonotype. Its antigen remains unidentified. Each CDR3 protein is one row after TCRdb ran MiXCR on the reads. The table includes about 110,000 distinct CDR3 sequences, around 45% detected once. The chain employs TRBV2 and TRBJ1-2; D is ambiguous. This TCR was recovered from a human donor in good health (CMV status not recorded). Some clones in this sample may be carry-over from other donors' samples. The specimen comprised CD8+ T cells from cultured PBMCs, sampled from culture after CMV antigen stimulation. CDR3 loop: CASSDNRGYTF. DNA for the CDR3: TGTGCCAGCAGTGACAATCGCGGCTACACCTTC.